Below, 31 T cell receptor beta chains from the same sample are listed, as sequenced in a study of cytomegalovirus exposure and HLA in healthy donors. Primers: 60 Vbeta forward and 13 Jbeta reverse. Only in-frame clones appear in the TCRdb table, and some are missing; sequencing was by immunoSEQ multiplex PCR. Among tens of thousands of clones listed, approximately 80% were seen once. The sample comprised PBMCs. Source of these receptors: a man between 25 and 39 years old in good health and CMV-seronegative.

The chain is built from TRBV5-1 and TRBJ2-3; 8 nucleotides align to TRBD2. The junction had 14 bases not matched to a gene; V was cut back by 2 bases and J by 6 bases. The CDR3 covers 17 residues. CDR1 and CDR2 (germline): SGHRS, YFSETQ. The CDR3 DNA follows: TGCGCCAGCAGCTTCGTTCCGGGGGGGTTTCCCTCTGATACGCAGTATTTT. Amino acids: CASSFVPGGFPSDTQYF.

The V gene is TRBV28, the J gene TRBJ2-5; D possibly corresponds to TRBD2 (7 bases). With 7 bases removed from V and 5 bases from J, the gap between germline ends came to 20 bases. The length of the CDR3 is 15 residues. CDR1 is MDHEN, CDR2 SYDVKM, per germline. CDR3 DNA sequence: TGTGCCAGCATAACTCGAGGGGGGGTTAGGGAGACCCAGTACTTC. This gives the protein CASITRGGVRETQYF.

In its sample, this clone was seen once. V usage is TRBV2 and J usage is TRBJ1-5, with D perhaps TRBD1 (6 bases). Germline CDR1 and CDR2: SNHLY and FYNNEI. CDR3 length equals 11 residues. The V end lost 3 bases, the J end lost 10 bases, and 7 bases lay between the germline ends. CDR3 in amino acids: CASSDGGPQHF. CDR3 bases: TGTGCCAGCAGTGATGGGGGCCCCCAGCATTTT.

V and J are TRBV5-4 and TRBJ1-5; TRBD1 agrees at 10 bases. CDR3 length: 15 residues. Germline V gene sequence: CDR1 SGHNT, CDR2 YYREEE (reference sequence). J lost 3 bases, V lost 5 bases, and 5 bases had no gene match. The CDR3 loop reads CASSRGTGDNQPQHF. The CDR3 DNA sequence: TGTGCCAGCAGTAGGGGGACAGGGGACAATCAGCCCCAGCATTTT.

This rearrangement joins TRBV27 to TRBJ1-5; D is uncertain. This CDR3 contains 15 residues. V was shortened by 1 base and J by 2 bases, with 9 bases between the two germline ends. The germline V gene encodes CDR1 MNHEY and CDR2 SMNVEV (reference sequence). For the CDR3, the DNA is TGTGCCAGCAGTTTATTCGGAGATGGCAATCAGCCCCAGCATTTT. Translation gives CASSLFGDGNQPQHF.

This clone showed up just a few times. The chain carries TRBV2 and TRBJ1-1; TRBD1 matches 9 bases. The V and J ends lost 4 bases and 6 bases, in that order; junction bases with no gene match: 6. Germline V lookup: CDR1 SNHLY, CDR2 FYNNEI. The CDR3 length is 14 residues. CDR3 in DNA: TGTGCCAGCAGTGGCCGGGACAGGGTTTCTGAAGCTTTCTTT. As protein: CASSGRDRVSEAFF.

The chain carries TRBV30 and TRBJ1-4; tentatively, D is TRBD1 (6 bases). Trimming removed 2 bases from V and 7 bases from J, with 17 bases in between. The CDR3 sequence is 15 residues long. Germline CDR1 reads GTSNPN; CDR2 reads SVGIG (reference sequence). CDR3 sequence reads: CAWSPPTGPFEKLFF. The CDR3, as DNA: TGTGCCTGGAGTCCCCCGACAGGCCCTTTTGAAAAACTGTTTTTT.

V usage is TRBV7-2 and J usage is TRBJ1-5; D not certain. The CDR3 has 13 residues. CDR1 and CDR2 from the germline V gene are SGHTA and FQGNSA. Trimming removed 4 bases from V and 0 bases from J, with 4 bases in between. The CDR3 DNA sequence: TGTGCCAGCAGCTACTATAGCAATCAGCCCCAGCATTTT. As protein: CASSYYSNQPQHF.

CDR3 region: CASSAGTSGYEQYF. CDR3 DNA: TGTGCCAGCAGTGCAGGGACTAGCGGGTACGAGCAGTACTTC. This chain joins TRBV27 and TRBJ2-7, with 12 bases matching TRBD2. Germline CDR1 reads MNHEY; CDR2 reads SMNVEV (reference sequence). CDR3 length: 14 amino acids. V shed 5 bases, J shed 4 bases, and the junction held 3 bases outside the gene matches.

The CDR3 DNA reads TGTGCCAGCAACCCCCGGGGTTTCTACAATGAGCAGTTCTTC. Amino acid sequence: CASNPRGFYNEQFF. The V gene is TRBV2, the J gene TRBJ2-1; weak D call: TRBD2 (5 bases). Germline V gene lookup returns CDR1 SNHLY and CDR2 FYNNEI. V lost 7 bases, J lost 3 bases, and 13 bases lay in between. The CDR3 has 14 residues.

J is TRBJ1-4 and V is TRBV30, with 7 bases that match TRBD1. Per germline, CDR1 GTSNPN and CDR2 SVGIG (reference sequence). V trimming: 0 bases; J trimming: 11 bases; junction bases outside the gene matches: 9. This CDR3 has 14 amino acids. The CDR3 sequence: CAWSVSGGIMKLFF. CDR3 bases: TGTGCCTGGAGTGTGTCAGGGGGTATCATGAAACTGTTTTTT.

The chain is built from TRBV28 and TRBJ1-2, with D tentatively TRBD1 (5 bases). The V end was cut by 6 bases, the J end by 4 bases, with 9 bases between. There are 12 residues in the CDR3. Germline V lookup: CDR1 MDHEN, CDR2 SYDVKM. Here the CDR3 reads CASSPGIYGYTF. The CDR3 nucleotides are TGTGCCAGCAGCCCAGGGATCTATGGCTACACCTTC.

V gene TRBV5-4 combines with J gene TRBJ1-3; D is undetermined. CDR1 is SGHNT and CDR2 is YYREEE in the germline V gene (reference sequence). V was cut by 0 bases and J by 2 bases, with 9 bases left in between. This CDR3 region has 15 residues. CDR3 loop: CASSLGGVAGNTIYF. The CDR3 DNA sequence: TGTGCCAGCAGCTTGGGCGGGGTTGCTGGAAACACCATATATTTT.

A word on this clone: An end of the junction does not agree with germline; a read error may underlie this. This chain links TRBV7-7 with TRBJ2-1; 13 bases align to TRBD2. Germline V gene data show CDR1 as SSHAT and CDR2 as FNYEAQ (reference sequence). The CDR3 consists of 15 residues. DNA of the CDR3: TGTGCTAGCAGCTTTGGACTAGCGGGGGCGGATGAGCAGTTCTTC. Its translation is CASSFGLAGADEQFF.

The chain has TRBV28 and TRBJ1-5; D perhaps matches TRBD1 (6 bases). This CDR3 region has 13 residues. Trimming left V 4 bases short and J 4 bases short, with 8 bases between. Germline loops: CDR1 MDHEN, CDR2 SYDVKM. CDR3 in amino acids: CASSWTVNQPQHF. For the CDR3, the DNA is TGTGCCAGCAGTTGGACAGTAAATCAGCCCCAGCATTTT.

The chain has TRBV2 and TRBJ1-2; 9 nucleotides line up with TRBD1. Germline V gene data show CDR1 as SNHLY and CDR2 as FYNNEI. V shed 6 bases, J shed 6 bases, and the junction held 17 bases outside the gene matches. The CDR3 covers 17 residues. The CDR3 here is CASSLRGGTGLNDGYTF. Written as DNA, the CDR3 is TGTGCCAGCAGCCTTCGGGGGGGGACAGGGCTAAATGATGGCTACACCTTC. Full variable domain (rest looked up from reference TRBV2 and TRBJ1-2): EPEVTQTPSHQVTQMGQEVILRCVPISNHLYFYWYRQILGQKVEFLVSFYNNEISEKSEIFDDQFSVERPDGSNFTLKIRSTKLEDSAMYFCASSLRGGTGLNDGYTFGSGTRLTVV.

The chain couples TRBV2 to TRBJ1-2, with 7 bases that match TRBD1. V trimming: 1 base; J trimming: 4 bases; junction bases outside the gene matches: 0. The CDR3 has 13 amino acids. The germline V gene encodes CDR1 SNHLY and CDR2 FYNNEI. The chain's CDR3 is CASSEGDSYGYTF. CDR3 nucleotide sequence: TGTGCCAGCAGTGAAGGGGACAGCTATGGCTACACCTTC.

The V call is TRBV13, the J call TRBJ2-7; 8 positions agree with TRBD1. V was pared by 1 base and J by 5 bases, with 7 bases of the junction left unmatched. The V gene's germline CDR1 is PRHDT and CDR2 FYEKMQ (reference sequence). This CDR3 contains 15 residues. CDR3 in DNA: TGTGCCAGCAGCTTAGTCGTCAGGGGGCAGAACGAGCAGTACTTC. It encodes CASSLVVRGQNEQYF.

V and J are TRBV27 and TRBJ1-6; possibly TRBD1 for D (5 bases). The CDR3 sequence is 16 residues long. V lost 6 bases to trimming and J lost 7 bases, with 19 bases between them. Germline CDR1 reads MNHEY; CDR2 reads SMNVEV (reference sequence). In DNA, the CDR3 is TGTGCCAGCAGCCCTACGGGGGGGGAAATCAATTCACCCCTCCACTTT. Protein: CASSPTGGEINSPLHF.

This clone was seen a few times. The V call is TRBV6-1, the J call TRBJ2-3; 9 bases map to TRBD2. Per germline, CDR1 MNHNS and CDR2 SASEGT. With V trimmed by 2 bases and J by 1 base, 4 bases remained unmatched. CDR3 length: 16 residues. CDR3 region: CASSEILAGGTDTQYF. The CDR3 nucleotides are TGTGCCAGCAGTGAAATCTTAGCGGGGGGCACAGATACGCAGTATTTT.

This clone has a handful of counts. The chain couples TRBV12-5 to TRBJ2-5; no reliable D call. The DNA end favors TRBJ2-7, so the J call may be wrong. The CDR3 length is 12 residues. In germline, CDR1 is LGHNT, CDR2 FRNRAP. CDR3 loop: CASGSVVYEQYF. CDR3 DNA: TGTGCTAGTGGTTCGGTGGTCTACGAGCAGTACTTC.

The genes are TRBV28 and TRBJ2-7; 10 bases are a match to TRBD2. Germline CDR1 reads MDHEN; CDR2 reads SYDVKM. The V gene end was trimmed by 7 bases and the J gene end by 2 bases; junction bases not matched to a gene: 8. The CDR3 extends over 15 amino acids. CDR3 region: CASNRRTSGTYEQYF. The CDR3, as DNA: TGTGCCAGCAATCGAAGGACTAGCGGAACCTACGAGCAGTACTTC.

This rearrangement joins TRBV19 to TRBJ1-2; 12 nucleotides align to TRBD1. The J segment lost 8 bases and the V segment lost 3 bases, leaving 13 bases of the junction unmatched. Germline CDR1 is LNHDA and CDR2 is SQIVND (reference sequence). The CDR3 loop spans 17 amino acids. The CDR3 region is CASSIRDRGPSMRGYTF. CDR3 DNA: TGTGCCAGTAGTATCCGGGACAGGGGGCCCTCTATGCGCGGCTACACCTTC. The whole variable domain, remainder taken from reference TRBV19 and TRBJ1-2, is DGGITQSPKYLFRKEGQNVTLSCEQNLNHDAMYWYRQDPGQGLRLIYYSQIVNDFQKGDIAEGYSVSREKKESFPLTVTSAQKNPTAFYLCASSIRDRGPSMRGYTFGSGTRLTVV.

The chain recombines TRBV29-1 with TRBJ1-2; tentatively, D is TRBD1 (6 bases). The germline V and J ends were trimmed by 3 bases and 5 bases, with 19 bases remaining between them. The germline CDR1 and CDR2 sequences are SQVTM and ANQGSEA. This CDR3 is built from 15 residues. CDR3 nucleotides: TGCAGCGTTGAGGGCCAGACAGGAAGGGAATATGGCTACACCTTC. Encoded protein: CSVEGQTGREYGYTF.

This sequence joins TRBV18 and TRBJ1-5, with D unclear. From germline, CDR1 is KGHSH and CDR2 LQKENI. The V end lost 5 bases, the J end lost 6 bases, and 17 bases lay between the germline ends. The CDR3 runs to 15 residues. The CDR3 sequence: CASSSSGRSGQPQHF. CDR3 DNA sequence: TGTGCCAGCTCATCTTCCGGGAGGTCAGGTCAGCCCCAGCATTTT.

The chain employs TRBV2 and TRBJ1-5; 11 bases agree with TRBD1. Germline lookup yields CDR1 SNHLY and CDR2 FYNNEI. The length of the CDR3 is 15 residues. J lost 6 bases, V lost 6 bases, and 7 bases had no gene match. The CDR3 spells CASSAGQGVAQPQHF. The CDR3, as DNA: TGTGCCAGCAGCGCGGGACAGGGGGTCGCTCAGCCCCAGCATTTT. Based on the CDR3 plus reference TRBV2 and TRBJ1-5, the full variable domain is EPEVTQTPSHQVTQMGQEVILRCVPISNHLYFYWYRQILGQKVEFLVSFYNNEISEKSEIFDDQFSVERPDGSNFTLKIRSTKLEDSAMYFCASSAGQGVAQPQHFGDGTRLSIL.

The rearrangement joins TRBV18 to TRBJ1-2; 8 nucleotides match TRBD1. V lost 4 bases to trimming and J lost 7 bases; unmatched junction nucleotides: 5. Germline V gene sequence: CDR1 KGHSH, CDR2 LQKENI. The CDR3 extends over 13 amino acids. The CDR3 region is CASSRTGGGGYTF. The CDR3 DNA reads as TGTGCCAGCTCACGAACAGGGGGAGGTGGCTACACCTTC.

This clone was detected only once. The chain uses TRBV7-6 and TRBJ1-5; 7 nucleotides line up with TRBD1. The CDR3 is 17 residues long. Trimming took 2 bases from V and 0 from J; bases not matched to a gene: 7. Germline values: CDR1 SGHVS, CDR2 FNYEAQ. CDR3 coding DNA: TGTGCCAGCAGCTTACTAAGCGGACAGGCTAGCAATCAGCCCCAGCATTTT. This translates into CASSLLSGQASNQPQHF. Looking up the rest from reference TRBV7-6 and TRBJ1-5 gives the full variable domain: GAGVSQSPRYKVTKRGQDVALRCDPISGHVSLYWYRQALGQGPEFLTYFNYEAQQDKSGLPNDRFSAERPEGSISTLTIQRTEQRDSAMYRCASSLLSGQASNQPQHFGDGTRLSIL.

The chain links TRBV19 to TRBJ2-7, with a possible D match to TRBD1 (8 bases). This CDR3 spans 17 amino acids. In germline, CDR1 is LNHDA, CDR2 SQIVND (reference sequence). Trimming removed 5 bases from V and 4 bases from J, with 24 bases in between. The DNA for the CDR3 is TGTGCCAGTAGTGACAGGGGAGGGCCCGTGTCGTATTACGAGCAGTACTTC. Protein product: CASSDRGGPVSYYEQYF.

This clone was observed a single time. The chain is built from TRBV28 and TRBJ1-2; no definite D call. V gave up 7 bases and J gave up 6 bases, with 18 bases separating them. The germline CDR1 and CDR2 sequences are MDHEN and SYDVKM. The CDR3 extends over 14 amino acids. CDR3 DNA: TGTGCCAGCAATGTCCGACTCCGCGAGGATGGCTACACCTTC. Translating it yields CASNVRLREDGYTF.

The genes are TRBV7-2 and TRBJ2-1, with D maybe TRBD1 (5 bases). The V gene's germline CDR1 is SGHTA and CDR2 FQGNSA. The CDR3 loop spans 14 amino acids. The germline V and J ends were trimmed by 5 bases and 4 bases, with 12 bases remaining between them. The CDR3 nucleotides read TGTGCCAGCAGCCCCGACAGAATTTACAATGAGCAGTTCTTC. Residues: CASSPDRIYNEQFF.